Following are 29 T cell receptor beta chains from one sample sequenced in a study of blood T cell repertoires in COVID-19. TCRdb's table, derived via immunoSEQ multiplex PCR, lists solely in-frame clones and lacks some. This sample yields some 380,000 clones, of which approximately 85% are seen a single time; approximately 2.1% belongs to the top ten. Sequencing used PBMCs or T cells enriched from blood (not recorded which). These receptor sequences come from a woman between 40 and 50 years old with acute COVID-19.

This chain links TRBV5-6 with TRBJ2-3, with 12 bases that match TRBD2. V trimming: 0 bases; J trimming: 6 bases; junction bases outside the gene matches: 5. CDR1 SGHDT and CDR2 YYEEEE come from the germline V gene. CDR3 length equals 16 residues. The CDR3 loop reads CASSLVRLAGGDTQYF. The CDR3 bases are TGTGCCAGCAGCTTGGTTCGCCTAGCGGGGGGGGATACGCAGTATTTT.

The genes are TRBV5-8 and TRBJ1-5, with 11 bases matching TRBD1. The V gene end was trimmed by 3 bases and the J gene end by 7 bases; junction bases not matched to a gene: 9. Germline V gene data show CDR1 as SGHTS and CDR2 as YDEGEE. The CDR3 spans 16 residues. The CDR3 DNA follows: TGTGCCAGCAGCTCCCGGGACAGGGGGATTGAACAGCCCCAGCATTTT. This encodes CASSSRDRGIEQPQHF.

This sequence joins TRBV6-5 and TRBJ1-5; 9 bases are shared with TRBD1. The CDR3 consists of 14 residues. V was pared by 6 bases and J by 7 bases, with 7 bases of the junction left unmatched. Germline V gene sequence: CDR1 MNHEY, CDR2 SVGAGI. CDR3 nucleotide sequence: TGTGCCAGCAGCGCTACAGGGGGCGGGCAGCCCCAGCATTTT. Protein: CASSATGGGQPQHF.

This clone was observed a single time. The chain links TRBV20-1 to TRBJ2-3, with 7 bases fitting TRBD2. The CDR3 spans 14 residues. The germline V gene encodes CDR1 DFQATT and CDR2 SNEGSKA (reference sequence). Trimming cost V 3 bases and J 10 bases; bases outside gene matches: 13. The CDR3 coding sequence is TGCAGTGCTAGTAGGTCGGGGGGACCCGAGGCGCAGTATTTT. Translation: CSASRSGGPEAQYF.

In its sample, this clone was seen a few times. The rearrangement joins TRBV19 to TRBJ2-2; 9 positions agree with TRBD1. Germline trimming cut 7 bases from V and 6 bases from J; bases unmatched to any gene: 3. CDR1 is LNHDA, CDR2 SQIVND, per germline (reference sequence). The CDR3 sequence is 13 residues long. The CDR3 spells CASTRTGAGELFF. CDR3 DNA sequence: TGTGCCAGTACACGGACAGGGGCCGGGGAGCTGTTTTTT.

The chain is built from TRBV5-1 and TRBJ2-2; D call uncertain. Germline V gene lookup returns CDR1 SGHRS and CDR2 YFSETQ. V was cut by 0 bases and J by 1 base, with 4 bases left in between. The CDR3 loop spans 14 amino acids. For the CDR3, the DNA is TGCGCCAGCAGCTTGGTCCTGAACACCGGGGAGCTGTTTTTT. This sequence encodes CASSLVLNTGELFF.

The J gene is TRBJ1-2, the V gene TRBV5-6; 10 positions match TRBD1. The CDR3 runs to 14 residues. V lost 4 bases to trimming and J lost 7 bases; unmatched junction nucleotides: 7. Germline V gene data show CDR1 as SGHDT and CDR2 as YYEEEE. The CDR3 spells CASSRKGTGAGYTF. CDR3 bases: TGTGCCAGCAGCCGCAAAGGGACAGGGGCTGGCTACACCTTC.

This chain joins TRBV3-1 (or the pseudogene TRBV3-2) and TRBJ2-7; 8 nucleotides agree with TRBD1. CDR3 length: 15 amino acids. J was trimmed by 0 bases and V by 4 bases; bases with no gene match: 5. Germline V gene lookup returns CDR1 LGHDT and CDR2 YNNKEL (reference sequence). The CDR3 bases are TGTGCCAGCAGCCGGGACAGGATGAGCTCCTACGAGCAGTACTTC. This codes for CASSRDRMSSYEQYF.

CDR3 amino acids: CASSQDTGSTDTQYF. As DNA, the CDR3 is TGTGCCAGCAGCCAAGATACAGGTAGCACAGATACGCAGTATTTT. The chain carries TRBV4-2 and TRBJ2-3; D is possibly TRBD1 (5 bases). The V and J ends lost 0 bases and 0 bases respectively, with 7 bases between them. Germline V lookup: CDR1 LGHNA, CDR2 YNFKEQ. There are 15 residues in the CDR3.

This chain joins TRBV19 and TRBJ1-4; TRBD1 matches 7 bases. CDR3 length: 16 amino acids. The J segment lost 8 bases and the V segment lost 5 bases, leaving 14 bases of the junction unmatched. Germline V gene data show CDR1 as LNHDA and CDR2 as SQIVND (reference sequence). The CDR3 here is CASSPGQWPPSEKLFF. DNA of the CDR3: TGTGCCAGTAGTCCGGGACAGTGGCCCCCCTCCGAAAAACTGTTTTTT.

This chain connects TRBV5-6 to TRBJ1-2, with TRBD1 matching over 12 bases. J gave up 0 bases and V 0 bases, and 9 bases lay outside the gene matches. Germline V gene data show CDR1 as SGHDT and CDR2 as YYEEEE. This CDR3 spans 19 amino acids. As DNA, the CDR3 is TGTGCCAGCAGCTTGGGGGGACAGGGGGCCTCAACAGCTAACTATGGCTACACCTTC. This codes for CASSLGGQGASTANYGYTF.

This chain links TRBV5-1 with TRBJ2-3; D gene uncertain. The V and J ends lost 4 bases and 2 bases respectively, with 14 bases between them. CDR1 and CDR2 (germline): SGHRS, YFSETQ. This CDR3 has 15 amino acids. CDR3 residues: CASSPVSVITDTQYF. CDR3 nucleotide sequence: TGCGCCAGCAGCCCTGTGAGCGTAATCACAGATACGCAGTATTTT.

This clone was seen a single time. The chain links TRBV30 to TRBJ2-1; tentative D call: TRBD2 (6 bases). Trimming left V 0 bases short and J 5 bases short, with 14 bases between. The CDR3 sequence is 15 residues long. The V gene's germline CDR1 is GTSNPN and CDR2 SVGIG (reference sequence). The chain's CDR3 is CAWSVGLAPNNEQFF. The CDR3 region has the DNA TGTGCCTGGAGTGTAGGGCTAGCGCCGAACAATGAGCAGTTCTTC.

As regards this clone: The sample contains more than one DNA sequence encoding this CDR3. V is TRBV5-4 and J is TRBJ1-5, with D possibly TRBD1 on 5 matching bases. The CDR3 has 13 residues. Trimming shortened V by 2 bases and J by 5 bases, and 8 bases separated the two germline ends. Looked up from germline, CDR1 is SGHNT and CDR2 is YYREEE (reference sequence). DNA for the CDR3: TGTGCCAGCAGCTTAGGAGGGGATCAGCCCCAGCATTTT. It yields the protein CASSLGGDQPQHF.

This clone has just one count. The rearrangement links TRBV5-4 to TRBJ2-7; possible D gene TRBD2, 5 bases. CDR3 length: 13 amino acids. CDR1 SGHNT and CDR2 YYREEE come from the germline V gene (reference sequence). Between the trimmed V and J ends, which lost 4 bases and 2 bases, there was a span of 10 bases. CDR3 amino acids: CASSGGPPYEQYF. CDR3 bases: TGTGCCAGCAGCGGCGGGCCTCCCTACGAGCAGTACTTC.

In this sample, this clone turned up once. The chain recombines TRBV24-1 with TRBJ2-3; possibly TRBD1 for D (5 bases). Germline lookup yields CDR1 KGHDR and CDR2 SFDVKD. This CDR3 has 15 amino acids. Trimming stripped 5 bases from V and 4 bases from J, with 15 bases between. The DNA for the CDR3 is TGTGCCACCAGTGTGTTCCAGGGAAGCGCAGATACGCAGTATTTT. Protein sequence: CATSVFQGSADTQYF.

The V and J genes are TRBV14 and TRBJ1-2; 8 nucleotides agree with TRBD1. Germline V gene data show CDR1 as SGHDN and CDR2 as FVKESK. CDR3 length: 13 amino acids. V dropped 3 bases and J dropped 8; count of bases not matched to a gene: 5. The CDR3 reads CASSQQGADGYTF. The CDR3 DNA is TGTGCCAGCAGCCAGCAGGGGGCTGACGGCTACACCTTC.

V usage is TRBV19 and J usage is TRBJ2-5; tentative D call: TRBD2 (7 bases). This CDR3 comprises 15 residues. Germline loops: CDR1 LNHDA, CDR2 SQIVND (reference sequence). Between the trimmed V and J ends, which lost 7 bases and 5 bases, there was a span of 20 bases. As DNA, the CDR3 is TGTGCCAGTACCCGGGGCGGCAGGGGAGGGGAGACCCAGTACTTC. Translating gives CASTRGGRGGETQYF. Together with reference TRBV19 and TRBJ2-5, the CDR3 gives the full variable domain: DGGITQSPKYLFRKEGQNVTLSCEQNLNHDAMYWYRQDPGQGLRLIYYSQIVNDFQKGDIAEGYSVSREKKESFPLTVTSAQKNPTAFYLCASTRGGRGGETQYFGPGTRLLVL.

The chain carries TRBV2 and TRBJ2-1, with a possible D match to TRBD2 (6 bases). Germline V lookup: CDR1 SNHLY, CDR2 FYNNEI. This CDR3 is 14 amino acids long. Trimming took off 6 bases at V and 6 bases at J, with 15 bases between the two ends. CDR3 residues: CASRRAGPPNEQFF. The CDR3 DNA reads as TGTGCCAGCAGACGAGCGGGCCCCCCCAATGAGCAGTTCTTC.

V gene TRBV7-9 combines with J gene TRBJ2-1, with D perhaps TRBD2 (6 bases). The CDR3 has 16 residues. Between the trimmed V and J ends, which lost 2 bases and 4 bases, there was a span of 15 bases. Per the germline V gene, CDR1 is SEHNR and CDR2 is FQNEAQ (reference sequence). The CDR3 coding sequence is TGTGCCAGCAGCTTAACTCCGGGACTCAGATACAATGAGCAGTTCTTC. Its translation: CASSLTPGLRYNEQFF.

The chain combines TRBV7-6 with TRBJ2-1; perhaps TRBD1 as D (6 bases). The CDR3 contains 15 residues. Germline V CDR1 and CDR2: SGHVS, FNYEAQ. Trimming cost V 4 bases and J 1 base, with 11 bases left between them. This chain's CDR3 is CASSSHRVSYNEQFF. CDR3 in DNA: TGTGCCAGCAGCTCACACAGGGTGTCCTACAATGAGCAGTTCTTC.

The chain has TRBV4-1 and TRBJ2-5; tentatively, D is TRBD2 (5 bases). V dropped 4 bases and J dropped 5 bases, with 11 bases sitting between them. This CDR3 contains 13 residues. The germline V gene encodes CDR1 MGHRA and CDR2 YSYEKL. CDR3 in DNA: TGCGCCAGCAGCCCCCCGGGGTTGGAGACCCAGTACTTC. Protein sequence: CASSPPGLETQYF.

This clone was seen more than once but under ten times. The chain couples TRBV5-1 to TRBJ2-1; 10 bases match TRBD1. This CDR3 region has 18 residues. V gave up 4 bases and J gave up 4 bases; unmatched junction bases: 14. The germline V gene encodes CDR1 SGHRS and CDR2 YFSETQ. CDR3 nucleotides: TGCGCCAGCAGCAGCTGGGACAGGGGTTTCGTTCGTTACAATGAGCAGTTCTTC. Translated, it gives CASSSWDRGFVRYNEQFF.

The chain employs TRBV11-2 and TRBJ1-2; D not certain. The germline V gene encodes CDR1 SGHAT and CDR2 FQNNGV. CDR3 length equals 14 residues. V was cut by 1 base and J by 6 bases, with 12 bases left in between. CDR3 bases: TGTGCCAGCAGCTTAGTGAGGCGGGGTGATGGCTACACCTTC. Translation gives CASSLVRRGDGYTF.

This chain joins TRBV25-1 and TRBJ1-2; no reliable D call. Germline V gene lookup returns CDR1 MGHDK and CDR2 SYGVNS. The CDR3 contains 17 residues. The germline V and J ends were trimmed by 1 base and 0 bases, with 15 bases remaining between them. As DNA, the CDR3 is TGTGCCAGCAGTGAATTGGGAGAAGGGCGACCTAACTATGGCTACACCTTC. Translation: CASSELGEGRPNYGYTF.

The sample holds a few counts of this clone. The junction does not match germline at one end; this may be a read error. This rearrangement joins TRBV6-1 to TRBJ1-3; no clear D. Germline V gene sequence: CDR1 MNHNS, CDR2 SASEGT. The CDR3 has 14 residues. The CDR3 loop reads CASREGSTGNTIYF. The CDR3 DNA reads TGTGCCAGCAGAGAAGGGAGCACTGGAAACACCATATATTTT.

The gene calls are TRBV10-3 and TRBJ1-2; 11 bases agree with TRBD1. V was clipped by 6 bases and J by 8 bases; unmatched bases: 8. The CDR3 has 14 amino acids. Germline V CDR1 and CDR2: ENHRY, SYGVKD. DNA for the CDR3: TGTGCCATCAGCCGGGGACAGGGGGAGCGCGGCTACACCTTC. Its translation is CAISRGQGERGYTF.

The V and J genes are TRBV7-7 and TRBJ2-1; TRBD1 might be the D (5 bases). CDR3 size: 13 residues. The V end was cut by 3 bases, the J end by 2 bases, with 5 bases between. CDR1 SSHAT and CDR2 FNYEAQ come from the germline V gene (reference sequence). CDR3 residues: CASSLGPYNEQFF. CDR3 in DNA: TGTGCCAGCAGCTTGGGGCCCTACAATGAGCAGTTCTTC.

CDR3 sequence (DNA): TGTGCCACCAGCAGCAGACAGGGGGACGGAAACACCATATATTTT. This gives the protein CATSSRQGDGNTIYF. V and J are TRBV15 and TRBJ1-3; 9 bases line up with TRBD1. Germline V lookup: CDR1 LNHNV, CDR2 YYDKDF (reference sequence). V was pared by 3 bases and J by 4 bases, with 4 bases of the junction left unmatched. This CDR3 is 15 amino acids long. The full variable domain, with the rest looked up from reference TRBV15 and TRBJ1-3, is DAMVIQNPRYQVTQFGKPVTLSCSQTLNHNVMYWYQQKSSQAPKLLFHYYDKDFNNEADTPDNFQSRRPNTSFCFLDIRSPGLGDTAMYLCATSSRQGDGNTIYFGEGSWLTVV.